These 20 T cell receptor beta chains were sequenced from one sample in a study of T cells expressing NK-cell markers. TCRdb reprocessed the 5' RACE reads, with one entry per CDR3 protein and no DNA. The sample table sets out about 260,000 distinct CDR3 sequences. The sample was blood T cells: a sorted CD56 or NKG2C T cell subset, CD4+ or CD8+ T cells, or bulk PBMC T cells (not recorded which). These receptors all come from a man in his late teens or twenties in good health.

This rearrangement joins TRBV7-9 to TRBJ1-1; lacking DNA, the TRBD1 call made by TCRdb goes unchecked. The CDR3 covers 15 residues. Germline values: CDR1 SEHNR, CDR2 FQNEAQ (reference sequence). CDR3 region: CASSLGSQGNTEAFF.

J is TRBJ2-3 and V is TRBV5-1; TCRdb's D call of TRBD2 is untestable without DNA. CDR3 length: 15 residues. The germline CDR1 and CDR2 sequences are SGHRS and YFSETQ. CDR3 sequence reads: CASNPPGLDLNTQYF.

This chain uses TRBV12-3 or TRBV12-4 with TRBJ2-7; TCRdb returns TRBD1, unconfirmable since there is no DNA. The CDR3 loop spans 14 amino acids. CDR3 residues: CASSFGRGREEQYF.

The chain couples TRBV12-3 or TRBV12-4 to TRBJ1-3; the TCRdb D gene call, TRBD1, has no DNA to confirm it. The CDR3 covers 16 residues. CDR3 sequence reads: CASARTGGFSVDTIYF.

This chain connects TRBV12-3 or TRBV12-4 to TRBJ2-1; as DNA is missing, the TRBD1 call by TCRdb cannot be tested. This CDR3 spans 15 amino acids. This CDR3 reads CASRTQGITYNEQFF.

The chain couples TRBV29-1 to TRBJ2-3. Germline CDR1 and CDR2: SQVTM and ANQGSEA. This CDR3 has 13 amino acids. The CDR3 loop is CSVDHRNTDTQYF.

The V and J genes are TRBV12-3 or TRBV12-4 and TRBJ2-6; the D call from TCRdb, TRBD1, cannot be confirmed without DNA. CDR3 length equals 11 residues. This chain's CDR3 is CASSFGGALTF.

The genes are TRBV11-2 and TRBJ2-3; TCRdb proposes TRBD1, but this gene call is untestable without DNA. The germline V gene encodes CDR1 SGHAT and CDR2 FQNNGV. The CDR3 sequence is 19 residues long. The CDR3 sequence: CASSLHLTRGTKKFGTQYF.

The rearrangement links TRBV18 to TRBJ2-5; the TRBD1 assignment by TCRdb is unverifiable without DNA. This CDR3 spans 13 amino acids. CDR1 is KGHSH and CDR2 is LQKENI in the germline V gene. The chain's CDR3 is CASSPDRGETQYF.

This chain joins TRBV20-1 and TRBJ2-3. CDR1 is DFQATT and CDR2 is SNEGSKA in the germline V gene (reference sequence). The CDR3 runs to 15 residues. The CDR3 here is CSARNLAEGTDTQYF.

This chain uses TRBV19 with TRBJ2-1; lacking DNA, the TRBD2 call made by TCRdb goes unchecked. CDR3 length equals 15 residues. The germline V gene has CDR1 LNHDA and CDR2 SQIVND (reference sequence). The CDR3 sequence: CASSIGLAEYNEQFF.

The genes are TRBV29-1 and TRBJ2-7; the TCRdb call, TRBD2, lacks DNA for checking. Per the germline V gene, CDR1 is SQVTM and CDR2 is ANQGSEA. The CDR3 is made up of 13 amino acids. CDR3 region: CSAGGGYSYEQYF.

The rearrangement joins TRBV20-1 to TRBJ1-4. The CDR3 has 15 amino acids. Per germline, CDR1 DFQATT and CDR2 SNEGSKA (reference sequence). The CDR3 protein is CSARDPATGNEKLFF.

The rearrangement links TRBV30 to TRBJ2-3; TCRdb's D call, TRBD1, is unchecked because there is no DNA. The CDR3 has 17 amino acids. Germline V gives CDR1 GTSNPN, CDR2 SVGIG (reference sequence). CDR3 sequence: CAWRGQDTIPSTDTQYF.

The chain combines TRBV19 with TRBJ2-1; the TCRdb D gene call, TRBD2, has no DNA to confirm it. The CDR3 consists of 13 residues. The germline CDR1 and CDR2 sequences are LNHDA and SQIVND (reference sequence). The CDR3 sequence is CASSGIAGTEQFF.

V gene TRBV7-2 combines with J gene TRBJ2-7; TCRdb indicates TRBD2, and absent DNA this call remains unverified. Germline V gene sequence: CDR1 SGHTA, CDR2 FQGNSA. The CDR3 runs 13 residues. CDR3 protein: CASSSAGIGEQYF.

The chain recombines TRBV20-1 with TRBJ2-7. Germline V gene data show CDR1 as DFQATT and CDR2 as SNEGSKA (reference sequence). CDR3 length equals 11 residues. This CDR3 reads CSANQLIRQYF.

The chain recombines TRBV6-1 with TRBJ1-6; the D call of TRBD1 rests on TCRdb alone, since no DNA is present to check it. Germline CDR1 MNHNS, CDR2 SASEGT. There are 14 residues in the CDR3. The CDR3 protein is CASRMGGPDGALHF.

V usage is TRBV4-3 and J usage is TRBJ2-1; the TCRdb call, TRBD2, lacks DNA for checking. Germline lookup yields CDR1 LGHNA and CDR2 YSLEER. CDR3 size: 15 residues. The CDR3 loop reads CASRRTSSLGGEQFF.

The chain uses TRBV30 and TRBJ1-2; as DNA is missing, the TRBD1 call by TCRdb cannot be tested. The CDR3 is 11 residues long. Germline values: CDR1 GTSNPN, CDR2 SVGIG (reference sequence). This CDR3 reads CACDRGPGYTF.